The 21 T cell receptor beta chains given below trace back to one sample, sequenced in a study of blood T cells in healthy people across ages. Together with a sample-barcoded 5' primer, a J-beta primer mix was included in a second PCR lasting 7 to 11 cycles. TCRdb reprocessed the 5' RACE reads via MiXCR and lists one record per CDR3 protein. The sample consists of over 1,200,000 distinct CDR3 sequences, around 55% of them appearing once. The sample consisted of blood. These receptors all come from a man aged 18 to 29 in good health.

CDR3 sequence reads: CASSAESGRGTEAFF. DNA for the CDR3: TGTGCCAGCAGTGCTGAGTCCGGGCGGGGCACTGAAGCTTTCTTT. V gene TRBV2 combines with J gene TRBJ1-1; D unclear. The V end lost 4 bases, the J end lost 4 bases, and 16 bases lay between the germline ends. The CDR3 loop spans 15 amino acids. CDR1 is SNHLY, CDR2 FYNNEI, per germline.

The chain combines TRBV20-1 with TRBJ2-3; 12 bases are shared with TRBD2. J gave up 0 bases and V 3 bases, and 7 bases lay outside the gene matches. The CDR3 runs to 17 residues. Germline V CDR1 and CDR2: DFQATT, SNEGSKA (reference sequence). The chain's CDR3 is CSASLAGGPFSTDTQYF. In DNA form, the CDR3 reads TGCAGTGCTAGCCTAGCGGGAGGGCCGTTTAGCACAGATACGCAGTATTTT.

Only a few counts were recorded for this clonotype. The chain couples TRBV25-1 to TRBJ2-5; D gene uncertain. Germline loops: CDR1 MGHDK, CDR2 SYGVNS. V gave up 3 bases and J gave up 2 bases, with 7 bases separating them. This CDR3 region has 13 residues. CDR3 region: CASSDLQQETQYF. CDR3 nucleotide sequence: TGTGCCAGCAGTGATCTCCAGCAAGAGACCCAGTACTTC.

The chain has TRBV5-1 and TRBJ2-5, with D hard to call. Looked up from germline, CDR1 is SGHRS and CDR2 is YFSETQ. The CDR3 is 15 residues long. V lost 2 bases, J lost 1 base, and 12 bases lay in between. The chain's CDR3 is CASSFPDWGQETQYF. Written as DNA, the CDR3 is TGCGCCAGCAGCTTCCCTGACTGGGGCCAAGAGACCCAGTACTTC.

V and J are TRBV5-1 and TRBJ2-1; the match to TRBD2 covers 9 bases. The length of the CDR3 is 16 residues. Per germline, CDR1 SGHRS and CDR2 YFSETQ. With 1 base clipped from V and 2 bases from J, the junction kept 4 bases outside the gene matches. The DNA for the CDR3 is TGCGCCAGCAGCTTGCCTAGCGGGATTACCTACAATGAGCAGTTCTTC. Protein product: CASSLPSGITYNEQFF.

The V call is TRBV19, the J call TRBJ2-3; D ambiguous. The V gene lost 5 bases and the J gene lost 0 bases, with 6 bases spanning the gap. This CDR3 is built from 13 residues. Germline lookup yields CDR1 LNHDA and CDR2 SQIVND (reference sequence). As DNA, the CDR3 is TGTGCCAGTAGTCAACTAAGCACAGATACGCAGTATTTT. Residues: CASSQLSTDTQYF.

The chain employs TRBV6-1 and TRBJ2-1; 10 bases line up with TRBD2. CDR3 size: 14 residues. CDR1 and CDR2 from the germline V gene are MNHNS and SASEGT. J was trimmed by 6 bases and V by 8 bases; bases with no gene match: 7. As DNA, the CDR3 is TGTGCCAGCCGAAGGACTAGCGGAGCCAATGAGCAGTTCTTC. Protein product: CASRRTSGANEQFF.

This clonotype was counted once. This chain links TRBV11-2 with TRBJ2-3; a weak D match, TRBD2 (5 bases). The CDR3 is made up of 23 amino acids. The ends were cut back, 5 bases at V and 4 bases at J, with 40 bases in the middle. Per germline, CDR1 SGHAT and CDR2 FQNNGV. CDR3 coding DNA: TGTGCCAGCAGCCGGTCCACTACACTGGAGTACTCGGAGGTTACGGGTGATTCAGATACGCAGTATTTT. Residues: CASSRSTTLEYSEVTGDSDTQYF.

The CDR3 sequence: CASSQEPFSGGKYEQYF. CDR3 nucleotide sequence: TGTGCCAGCAGCCAAGAGCCCTTTAGCGGGGGTAAATACGAGCAGTACTTC. The rearrangement uses TRBV4-2 and TRBJ2-7; 9 bases fit TRBD2. Per the germline V gene, CDR1 is LGHNA and CDR2 is YNFKEQ. J gave up 4 bases and V 0 bases, and 10 bases lay outside the gene matches. This CDR3 spans 17 amino acids.

The chain is built from TRBV7-6 and TRBJ2-7, with unresolved D. The CDR3 runs 14 residues. V lost 4 bases, J lost 0 bases, and 10 bases lay in between. Germline V lookup: CDR1 SGHVS, CDR2 FNYEAQ. CDR3 region: CASSSETHSYEQYF. CDR3 bases: TGTGCCAGCAGCTCTGAGACTCACTCCTACGAGCAGTACTTC.

This chain connects TRBV5-6 to TRBJ2-1; 13 positions agree with TRBD2. V lost 4 bases and J lost 3; bases outside the gene matches: 13. The CDR3 has 19 amino acids. Germline CDR1 and CDR2: SGHDT and YYEEEE. Here the CDR3 DNA reads TGTGCCAGCAGCCAAACTCCGGGACTAGCGGGGAGAAACTACAATGAGCAGTTCTTC. Its translation: CASSQTPGLAGRNYNEQFF.

The chain couples TRBV12-5 to TRBJ2-5; a weak D match, TRBD2 (5 bases). The CDR3 totals 13 residues. The V gene lost 7 bases and the J gene lost 5 bases, with 14 bases spanning the gap. Germline V gene data show CDR1 as LGHNT and CDR2 as FRNRAP. The CDR3 region has the DNA TGTGCTAGTGCCCCCCCCGGGGAGGAGACCCAGTACTTC. It codes for CASAPPGEETQYF.

V is TRBV2 and J is TRBJ1-5, with 7 bases that match TRBD1. This CDR3 spans 16 amino acids. The germline V gene encodes CDR1 SNHLY and CDR2 FYNNEI. V lost 6 bases and J lost 4; bases outside the gene matches: 12. Written as DNA, the CDR3 is TGTGCCAGCAGGGACGGGACAGATCCTAAAAATCAGCCCCAGCATTTT. Residues: CASRDGTDPKNQPQHF.

This clonotype was observed a handful of times. CDR3 residues: CASTLGVNGSPLHF. The CDR3 DNA follows: TGTGCCAGCACCCTGGGGGTCAACGGGTCACCCCTCCACTTT. This chain connects TRBV6-5 to TRBJ1-6, with D perhaps matching TRBD1 (5 bases). CDR1 and CDR2 (germline): MNHEY, SVGAGI. This CDR3 is 14 amino acids long. Deletions cut 7 bases from V and 10 bases from J, with 17 bases between.

The chain carries TRBV18 and TRBJ2-4; D ambiguous. CDR1 is KGHSH and CDR2 is LQKENI in the germline V gene. The CDR3 contains 14 residues. Trimming took 6 bases from V and 13 from J, leaving 22 bases between them. Here the CDR3 DNA reads TGTGCCAGCTCCACCGGTGGTAGTTTGAGAGAGCAGTACTTC. It is translated as CASSTGGSLREQYF.

This chain joins TRBV20-1 and TRBJ1-1, with 11 bases fitting TRBD1. The ends lost 6 bases at V and 4 bases at J; junction bases unmatched: 10. The V gene's germline CDR1 is DFQATT and CDR2 SNEGSKA (reference sequence). The CDR3 spans 15 residues. The CDR3 DNA is TGCAGTGCAAGGACAGGGGGCTTAGTTTTCACTGAAGCTTTCTTT. Its protein is CSARTGGLVFTEAFF.

The sample holds a few counts of this clonotype. CDR3 loop: CSAEGTSGRVYNEQFF. CDR3 nucleotide sequence: TGCAGTGCTGAAGGGACTAGCGGGAGGGTCTACAATGAGCAGTTCTTC. The chain couples TRBV20-1 to TRBJ2-1; 16 bases fit TRBD2. The length of the CDR3 is 16 residues. Germline CDR1 reads DFQATT; CDR2 reads SNEGSKA (reference sequence). V gave up 5 bases and J gave up 3 bases; unmatched junction bases: 4.

This clonotype appeared a single time. This sequence joins TRBV7-9 and TRBJ2-3, with D possibly being TRBD1 (6 bases). V was clipped by 5 bases and J by 3 bases, with 12 bases between them. CDR1 is SEHNR and CDR2 is FQNEAQ in the germline V gene (reference sequence). CDR3 length: 14 residues. As DNA, the CDR3 is TGTGCCAGCAGCCGGACAGCGGTTACAGATACGCAGTATTTT. Amino acids: CASSRTAVTDTQYF.

This chain connects TRBV6-2 or TRBV6-3 to TRBJ2-1; a weak D match, TRBD2 (6 bases). CDR1 and CDR2 (germline): MNHEY, SVGEGT. V gave up 3 bases and J gave up 12 bases, with 12 bases separating them. There are 12 residues in the CDR3. The CDR3 protein is CASSYSGRGQFF. CDR3 DNA sequence: TGTGCCAGCAGTTATAGCGGAAGAGGGCAGTTCTTC.

In its sample, this clonotype was seen a few times. The gene calls are TRBV28 and TRBJ2-3; D may be TRBD1 or TRBD2 (5 bases each). The CDR3 has 13 residues. Trimming took 9 bases from V and 0 from J, leaving 10 bases between them. CDR1 is MDHEN and CDR2 is SYDVKM in the germline V gene. The CDR3 DNA sequence: TGTGCCAGTACCGGGGACAGCACAGATACGCAGTATTTT. Its translation: CASTGDSTDTQYF.

This clonotype was detected a few times. V gene TRBV10-3 combines with J gene TRBJ2-5, with 8 positions matching TRBD1. Germline V lookup: CDR1 ENHRY, CDR2 SYGVKD. Trimming removed 6 bases from V and 3 bases from J; junction bases left unmatched: 3. The CDR3 totals 13 residues. In nucleotides, the CDR3 is TGTGCCATCAGACCGGGACAGGAAGAGACCCAGTACTTC. This gives the protein CAIRPGQEETQYF.